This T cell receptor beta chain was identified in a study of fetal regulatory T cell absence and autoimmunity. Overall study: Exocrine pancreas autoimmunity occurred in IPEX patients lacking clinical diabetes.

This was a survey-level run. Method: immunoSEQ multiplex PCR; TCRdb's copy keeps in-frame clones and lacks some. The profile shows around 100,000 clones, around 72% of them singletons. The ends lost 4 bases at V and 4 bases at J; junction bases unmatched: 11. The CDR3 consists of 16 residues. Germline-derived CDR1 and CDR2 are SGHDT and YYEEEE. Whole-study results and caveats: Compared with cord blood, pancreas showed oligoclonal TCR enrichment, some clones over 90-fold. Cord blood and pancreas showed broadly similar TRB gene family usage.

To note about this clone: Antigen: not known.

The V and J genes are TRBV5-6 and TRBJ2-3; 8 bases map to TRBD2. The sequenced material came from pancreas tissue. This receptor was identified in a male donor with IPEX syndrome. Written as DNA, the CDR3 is TGTGCCAGCAGCCAGGAGCGGGAGTATCCGGCAGATACGCAGTATTTT. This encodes CASSQEREYPADTQYF.